These 13 T cell receptor beta chains were all obtained from the same sample, sequenced in a study of beta chain features in type 1 diabetes. Investigators reverse transcribed all isolated RNA, so they sequenced expressed TCRB transcripts. Method: immunoSEQ multiplex PCR; TCRdb's copy keeps in-frame clones and lacks some. The table shows approximately 150,000 clones, with 10% occurring only once. Sequences were obtained from naive CD4+ T cells from blood. The receptors stem from a man aged 18 to 30 in good health.

This clone was observed a few times. The genes are TRBV10-3 and TRBJ2-7, with TRBD1 matching over 9 bases. The CDR3 runs to 14 residues. Germline-derived CDR1 and CDR2 are ENHRY and SYGVKD. With 5 bases clipped from V and 5 bases from J, the junction kept 7 bases outside the gene matches. The CDR3 here is CAISNRDRVHEQYF. The CDR3 DNA follows: TGTGCCATCAGTAACCGGGACAGGGTCCACGAGCAGTACTTC.

This clone appeared many times. The DNA is omitted, as the CDR3 cannot be located on it reliably, and the CDR3 follows TCRdb's listing. CDR3 amino acids: CSVAPGSGGVYF. The chain carries TRBV29-1 and TRBJ2-5; TRBD2, the D gene given by the table, was not confirmed from the DNA. Both ends counted, the CDR3 spans 12 residues. The germline V gene encodes CDR1 SQVTM and CDR2 ANQGSEA.

This clone was observed a handful of times. The rearrangement links TRBV7-9 to TRBJ2-2; D perhaps matches TRBD2 (7 bases). This CDR3 region has 15 residues. V lost 7 bases, J lost 4 bases, and 16 bases lay in between. From germline, CDR1 is SEHNR and CDR2 FQNEAQ (reference sequence). CDR3 loop: CASNEGGPVTGELFF. The CDR3 bases are TGTGCCAGCAACGAGGGGGGGCCTGTCACCGGGGAGCTGTTTTTT.

This clone was recorded a few times. The chain employs TRBV5-1 and TRBJ1-2, with D tentatively TRBD1 (6 bases). Trimming stripped 3 bases from V and 2 bases from J, with 14 bases between. The CDR3 totals 15 residues. The germline V gene has CDR1 SGHRS and CDR2 YFSETQ. CDR3 DNA sequence: TGCGCCAGCAGCTGGGGGCCGGGGCAGAACTATGGCTACACCTTC. It codes for CASSWGPGQNYGYTF.

The V call is TRBV10-2, the J call TRBJ2-7; 9 bases are a match to TRBD1. With V trimmed by 7 bases and J by 0 bases, 13 bases remained unmatched. Germline V gene data show CDR1 as WSHSY and CDR2 as SAAADI. This CDR3 spans 17 amino acids. This chain's CDR3 is CASTLGTGPISSYEQYF. In DNA, the CDR3 is TGCGCCAGCACCCTCGGGACAGGGCCAATTAGCTCCTACGAGCAGTACTTC.

This chain uses TRBV7-2 with TRBJ2-3, with 8 bases that match TRBD1. This CDR3 is built from 14 residues. V lost 10 bases, J lost 7 bases, and 13 bases stayed unmatched. CDR1 SGHTA and CDR2 FQGNSA come from the germline V gene. The CDR3 loop is CATGDRRNLNTQYF. The CDR3 nucleotides read TGTGCCACGGGGGACAGGCGTAACTTGAATACGCAGTATTTT.

V and J are TRBV4-3 and TRBJ1-2; TRBD1 matches 9 bases. V lost 2 bases and J lost 4; bases outside the gene matches: 5. This CDR3 comprises 15 residues. CDR1 and CDR2 (germline): LGHNA, YSLEER. The CDR3 nucleotides are TGCGCCAGCAGCCAAACCGGGACAGGGCCCTATGGCTACACCTTC. This encodes CASSQTGTGPYGYTF.

The chain uses TRBV6-9 and TRBJ2-7, with a tentative D call TRBD2 (6 bases). This CDR3 is built from 16 residues. Germline-derived CDR1 and CDR2 are MNHGY and SVAAGI. The ends were cut back, 4 bases at V and 0 bases at J, with 16 bases in the middle. CDR3 region: CASSSPPGRDSYEQYF. The CDR3 DNA reads as TGTGCCAGCAGTTCACCCCCGGGGCGGGACTCCTACGAGCAGTACTTC.

The chain combines TRBV2 with TRBJ1-3; weak D call: TRBD1 (5 bases). Germline V gene data show CDR1 as SNHLY and CDR2 as FYNNEI. There are 14 residues in the CDR3. V was clipped by 4 bases and J by 0 bases, with 7 bases between them. CDR3 protein: CASSGQNSGNTIYF. CDR3 DNA: TGTGCCAGCAGTGGACAGAACTCTGGAAACACCATATATTTT. The entire variable domain, with the rest obtained from reference TRBV2 and TRBJ1-3, is as follows: EPEVTQTPSHQVTQMGQEVILRCVPISNHLYFYWYRQILGQKVEFLVSFYNNEISEKSEIFDDQFSVERPDGSNFTLKIRSTKLEDSAMYFCASSGQNSGNTIYFGEGSWLTVV.

CDR3 amino acids: CASSQGIKIAAGGHYYTDTQYF. CDR3 in DNA: TGCGCCAGCAGCCAAGGAATCAAGATCGCAGCGGGGGGCCATTATTACACAGATACGCAGTATTTT. This chain connects TRBV4-3 to TRBJ2-3; 9 bases line up with TRBD2. The CDR3 is 22 residues long. Germline V CDR1 and CDR2: LGHNA, YSLEER. V was pared by 1 base and J by 2 bases, with 22 bases of the junction left unmatched.

This clone was detected a few times. The chain employs TRBV6-6 and TRBJ1-2; TRBD1 matches 10 bases. This CDR3 region has 13 residues. Per the germline V gene, CDR1 is MNHNY and CDR2 is SVGAGI (reference sequence). Germline trimming cut 6 bases from V and 8 bases from J; bases unmatched to any gene: 6. CDR3: CASSSDRGRGYTF. In DNA form, the CDR3 reads TGTGCCAGCAGCTCGGACAGGGGGAGAGGCTACACCTTC.

The chain links TRBV27 to TRBJ2-7, with 12 bases aligning to TRBD1. This CDR3 is 15 amino acids long. V lost 5 bases to trimming and J lost 7 bases; unmatched junction nucleotides: 9. From germline, CDR1 is MNHEY and CDR2 SMNVEV (reference sequence). The DNA for the CDR3 is TGTGCCAGCAGTGCCCTGGGACAGGGGGCCAGGGAGCAGTACTTC. Translating gives CASSALGQGAREQYF.

This clone was observed a few times. This chain links TRBV7-2 with TRBJ2-7; 12 positions agree with TRBD1. This CDR3 region has 15 residues. Germline-derived CDR1 and CDR2 are SGHTA and FQGNSA. Trimming removed 5 bases from V and 6 bases from J; junction bases left unmatched: 8. CDR3 nucleotide sequence: TGTGCCAGCAGCCGTTCCGGGACAGGGGGCTTCGAGCAGTACTTC. Its translation: CASSRSGTGGFEQYF.